The clone carrying this T cell receptor (beta chain) was picked up many times. Its antigen is undetermined. The data are from a study of CD8+CD57+ T cells in acquired aplastic anemia. Whole-study findings and limits: Patients did not significantly differ from controls in CD8+ Simpson's diversity. The same twenty-nine CD8+ CDR3 sequences occurred in patients and in controls.

The template for TCR beta VDJ and CDR3 sequence profiling was genomic DNA. TCRdb reanalysed the reads using MiXCR and keeps one entry per CDR3 protein. The table lists roughly 250,000 distinct CDR3 sequences, around half of them singletons. Sequencing involved patients with CD8+CD57+ cell expansion previously shown by flow cytometry. Every patient had severe acquired aplastic anemia. Prior therapy had not been administered to any patient at the time of blood sampling. This TCR derives from a human donor with aplastic anemia. Sequencing was performed on sorted CD4+, CD8+, or CD8+CD57+ T cells (not recorded which) from PBMCs.

The CDR3 loop is CASSPTVNTEAFF. As DNA, the CDR3 is TGTGCCAGCAGCCCGACAGTAAACACTGAAGCTTTCTTT. V and J are TRBV7-9 and TRBJ1-1, with D perhaps matching TRBD1 (5 bases). Germline lookup yields CDR1 SEHNR and CDR2 FQNEAQ (reference sequence). V lost 5 bases and J lost 2, with 9 bases in between. This CDR3 has 13 residues.